The rows below give T cell receptor beta chains drawn from one sample of a study of identical twins. From the 5' RACE reads, TCRdb called clonotypes with MiXCR, one entry per CDR3 protein. The sample has about 530,000 distinct CDR3 sequences; around 24% are singletons. The sample was also reused in another study, on yellow fever vaccine responses in identical twins.

Material: CD4+ T cells sorted from blood. The receptors were sampled from a woman between 18 and 30 years old in good health. Both conserved end residues are part of each CDR3. Size tells how often a clone was seen (once, few, many) or the class of an expanded clone, and some rows leave it out.

j_gene	v_gene	abundance	CDR3aa
TRBJ2-3	TRBV20-1	few	CSAALVAGTDTQYF
TRBJ2-1	TRBV19	.	CASSIQASGENEQFF
TRBJ2-3	TRBV2	.	CASSGSRGTDTQYF
TRBJ2-1	TRBV11-2	few	CASSQSGGGYNEQFF
TRBJ1-1	TRBV10-3	few	CATMWGLDTEAFF
TRBJ2-1	TRBV3-1	few	CASGDPSGLYNEQFF
TRBJ2-2	TRBV5-1	.	CASSLSTGFSTGELFF
TRBJ2-3	TRBV7-3	few	CASSPGGDSRDTQYF
TRBJ1-2	TRBV7-8	.	CASSRDRGYGYTF
TRBJ1-1	TRBV12-3/TRBV12-4	.	CASSWTGGAFF
TRBJ1-5	TRBV29-1	few	CSVEESRNQPQHF
TRBJ1-4	TRBV20-1	few	CSAVPGQGGEKLFF
TRBJ2-2	TRBV28	.	CASSPRRQGRTGELFF
TRBJ2-4	TRBV5-1	.	CASTPGADLNIQYF
TRBJ2-7	TRBV15	few	CATSVARVGSYEQYF
TRBJ2-3	TRBV25-1	few	CASSDHGRTTTDTQYF
TRBJ2-1	TRBV7-8	.	CASTFSRTSGASYNEQFF
TRBJ2-3	TRBV6-1	.	CASRIDRGSTDTQYF
TRBJ2-2	TRBV14	.	CASRSSRTGELFF
TRBJ2-3	TRBV19	.	CASNSGGDTQYF
TRBJ2-5	TRBV7-9	many	CASSFDLTRAETQYF
TRBJ2-2	TRBV28	.	CASSPPGFSGELFF
TRBJ2-2	TRBV3-1	.	CASSQAGGSTGELFF
TRBJ1-2	TRBV6-4	.	CASSDGTATPSYTF
TRBJ2-1	TRBV7-2	.	CASSLAFASGPYNEQFF
TRBJ1-5	TRBV5-1	.	CASSLGSGMNQPQHF
TRBJ1-4	TRBV28	few	CASSSEQTTNEKLFF
TRBJ2-5	TRBV6-5	.	CASSYSSSGGQETQYF
TRBJ2-5	TRBV20-1	few	CSASGLAGVRETQYF
TRBJ2-1	TRBV6-5	.	CASSYGGANTNQIF
TRBJ2-2	TRBV18	.	CASSPPLGTGITGELFF
TRBJ2-3	TRBV5-1	few	CASSLDGRGTDTQYF
TRBJ2-3	TRBV28	.	CASSLFPKSDTQYF
TRBJ1-2	TRBV3-1	.	CASSPSDREINYGYTF
TRBJ2-1	TRBV4-1	.	CASSSGTVYNEQFF
TRBJ1-2	TRBV9	.	CASSSQTDRAHGYTF
TRBJ2-5	TRBV10-2	few	CASSGTAGETQYF
TRBJ1-4	TRBV20-1	.	CSARDRRRNEKLFF
TRBJ2-1	TRBV19	.	CASISTKDYNEQFF
TRBJ1-1	TRBV5-4	.	CASSSGRNTVMNTEAFF
TRBJ2-3	TRBV29-1	.	CSVVGLAGNTDTQYF
TRBJ1-1	TRBV20-1	few	CSATNRARYEAFF
TRBJ2-5	TRBV5-1	once	CASSLSGTGGVLETQYF
TRBJ1-5	TRBV6-1	few	CASKTGTGGVQPQHF
TRBJ1-4	TRBV7-3	.	CASSTDGGELFF
TRBJ2-7	TRBV5-1	few	CASSSRRGSYEQYF
TRBJ1-5	TRBV9	.	CASSVGVDNQPQHF
TRBJ2-2	TRBV5-1	.	CASSDGQGIDTGELFF
TRBJ2-5	TRBV5-1	.	CASSLRLAANVGETQYF
TRBJ2-3	TRBV19	.	CASRDRLDPLSTDTQYF